The clone carrying this T cell receptor (beta chain) was picked up one time. Sequencing was performed with immunoSEQ multiplex PCR; in TCRdb, only in-frame clones are kept and a portion is missing. The table records fewer than 70,000 clones, roughly 95% of them present only once. The CDR3 extends over 15 amino acids. V was trimmed by 5 bases and J by 3 bases, leaving 14 bases between them. Per the germline V gene, CDR1 is SGHTA and CDR2 is FQGTGA. Treatment of the sample: preoperative locoregional IRX-2 cytokine immunotherapy. Preoperative locoregional IRX-2 cytokine immunotherapy was tested in the phase Ib source study. This record comes from a study of preoperative IRX-2 immunotherapy in early breast cancer.

This material was obtained from a patient treated with IRX-2 immunotherapy. This sequence was found in a human donor with breast cancer. This chain joins TRBV7-3 and TRBJ2-1; D may be TRBD1 or TRBD2 (6 bases each). This CDR3 reads CASSPLGGLYNEQFF. The DNA for the CDR3 is TGTGCCAGCAGCCCCCTTGGGGGGCTCTACAATGAGCAGTTCTTC.